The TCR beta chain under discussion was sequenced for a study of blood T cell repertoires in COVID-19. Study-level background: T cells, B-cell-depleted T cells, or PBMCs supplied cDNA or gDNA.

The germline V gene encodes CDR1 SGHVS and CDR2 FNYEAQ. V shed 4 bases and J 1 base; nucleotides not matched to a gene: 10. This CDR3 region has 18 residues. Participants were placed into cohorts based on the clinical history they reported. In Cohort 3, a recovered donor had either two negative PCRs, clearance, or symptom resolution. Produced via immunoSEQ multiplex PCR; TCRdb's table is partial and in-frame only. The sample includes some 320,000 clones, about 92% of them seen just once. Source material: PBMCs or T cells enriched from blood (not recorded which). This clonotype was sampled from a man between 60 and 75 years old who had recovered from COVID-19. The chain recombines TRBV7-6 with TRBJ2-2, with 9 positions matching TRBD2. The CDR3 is CASSYRGGRAQNTGELFF. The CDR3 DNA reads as TGTGCCAGCAGCTACCGCGGCGGGAGGGCCCAGAACACCGGGGAGCTGTTTTTT.